This TCR beta chain was captured in a study of cytomegalovirus exposure and HLA in healthy donors. This clone has only one observation. The target antigen is unknown. Regarding the study as a whole: Several of the most significant clusters appeared linked to common viral pathogens, based on a later analysis. Three chains tied to CMV proved CMV antigen-specific in vitro. TRBV6-2, TRBV6-3 and some other V segments were unresolvable in 87-base-pair reads. A further, later analysis showed that HLA-associated TCR beta chains (compared with equally common others) were more clonally expanded.

Germline CDR1 and CDR2: SEHNR and FQNEAQ (reference sequence). J lost 2 bases, V lost 5 bases, and 3 bases had no gene match. This CDR3 spans 14 amino acids. Researchers ran the PCR with 60 Vbeta and 13 Jbeta primers. Clones were sequenced by immunoSEQ multiplex PCR, and TCRdb holds only the in-frame ones, with some missing. The sample yields about 170,000 clones, roughly 87% seen once. The gene calls are TRBV7-9 and TRBJ1-5; 7 nucleotides match TRBD1. The sample comprised PBMCs. The TCR originated in a girl aged 10-17 years in good health and CMV-seropositive. CDR3 sequence reads: CASSRQGGNQPQHF. In DNA, the CDR3 is TGTGCCAGCAGCCGACAGGGTGGCAATCAGCCCCAGCATTTT. Looking up the rest from reference TRBV7-9 and TRBJ1-5 gives the full variable domain: DTGVSQNPRHKITKRGQNVTFRCDPISEHNRLYWYRQTLGQGPEFLTYFQNEAQLEKSRLLSDRFSAERPKGSFSTLEIQRTEQGDSAMYLCASSRQGGNQPQHFGDGTRLSIL.